What follows describes a single T cell receptor beta chain. Its antigen is not known. The iRepertoire nested amplicon-rescue multiplex PCR amplified TCR alpha and beta CDR3s from RNA. Each CDR3 protein gets one entry after TCRdb re-called the multiplex PCR reads with MiXCR. The table shows about 380,000 distinct CDR3 sequences, with roughly two fifths occurring only once. This specimen comes from a study of glioma-infiltrating T cells. Points from the study as a whole: Tissue and blood shared very few CDR3 sequences.

V dropped 2 bases and J dropped 4 bases, with 12 bases sitting between them. Germline lookup yields CDR1 LGHNA and CDR2 YSLEER. The CDR3 runs 14 residues. Input material: glioma tissue, nonneoplastic brain tissue, or PBMCs (not recorded which). The V and J genes are TRBV4-3 and TRBJ2-7; possible D gene TRBD1, 6 bases. The receptor was isolated from a human donor with low-grade glioma or glioblastoma, undergoing nonglioma brain surgery, or in good health (not recorded which). The CDR3 loop is CASSQLQGKYEQYF. CDR3 DNA: TGCGCCAGCAGCCAACTCCAGGGGAAATACGAGCAGTACTTC.